This TCR beta chain was documented in a study of blood T cell repertoires in COVID-19. Study as a whole: Recovered status applied to Cohort 3 donors who had two consecutive negative PCRs. It also applied to those with clearance or with symptom resolution. Donors in the United States, Italy and Spain gave samples during acute or convalescent COVID-19.

Adults between about 18 and 95 years of age took part from fewer than 30 US areas. This clone was counted once. With 3 bases clipped from V and 5 bases from J, the junction kept 3 bases outside the gene matches. The CDR3 length is 13 residues. CDR1 is SEHNR and CDR2 is FQNEAQ in the germline V gene (reference sequence). Authors' processing steps: Using reference gene primer amplification, nucleated cell counts were estimated. Repertoires were generated with immunoSEQ multiplex PCR, while TCRdb's copy carries only in-frame clones and drops some. The V and J calls and clone size come from that table; D and trimming were worked out from the DNA. The sample records under 150,000 clones, around 82% being singletons.

The source material was PBMCs or T cells enriched from blood (not recorded which). The TCR comes from a man aged 50-60 years in a cohort exposed to, infected with or recovered from COVID-19 (not recorded which). The rearrangement uses TRBV7-9 and TRBJ2-7; 8 nucleotides line up with TRBD1. The CDR3 coding sequence is TGTGCCAGCAGCTTTTTACAGGGGGACGAGCAGTACTTC. This sequence encodes CASSFLQGDEQYF.